The rows below give T cell receptor beta chains drawn from one sample of a study of response to subunit inactivated influenza vaccine. One entry per CDR3 protein results from TCRdb running MiXCR on the RT-PCR reads. The sample has roughly 700,000 distinct CDR3 sequences; roughly 13% are singletons. Sequenced here: PBMCs from blood, sampled 14 to 15 days before vaccination. The receptors stem from a man in his fifties who received an inactivated influenza vaccine. Both conserved end residues are part of each CDR3. A D gene is named only where the DNA matches it firmly. Size tells how often a clone was seen (once, few, many) or the class of an expanded clone, and some rows leave it out.

TRBV27	TRBD1	TRBJ2-3	.	17	CASSSSRDRGRTDTQYF	TGTGCCAGCAGTTCCTCCCGGGACAGGGGAAGAACAGATACGCAGTATTTT
TRBV29-1	.	TRBJ2-1	.	14	CSLYRGGRRNEQFF	TGCAGCCTATATAGGGGAGGCCGGAGGAATGAGCAGTTCTTC
TRBV15	.	TRBJ2-6	few	15	CATSRDPTGANVLTF	TGTGCCACCAGCAGAGATCCTACCGGGGCCAACGTCCTGACTTTC
TRBV6-1	.	TRBJ2-2	few	13	CASSEIVTGELFF	TGTGCCAGCAGTGAAATAGTTACCGGGGAGCTGTTTTTT
TRBV2	.	TRBJ1-1	.	18	CTICLARGYGTPNTEAFF	TGTACCATCTGTTTAGCTCGAGGTTATGGCACCCCGAACACTGAAGCTTTCTTT
TRBV2	TRBD1	TRBJ2-7	few	14	CASTQDRGLGEQYF	TGTGCCAGCACCCAAGACAGGGGGTTGGGCGAGCAGTACTTC
TRBV19	TRBD1	TRBJ2-3	.	16	CASSDPGGPSTDTQYF	TGTGCCAGTAGTGACCCAGGGGGTCCCAGCACAGATACGCAGTATTTT
TRBV5-1	.	TRBJ2-7	many	15	CASSLEPPTSYEQYF	TGCGCCAGCAGCTTGGAGCCGCCGACATCCTACGAGCAGTACTTC
TRBV7-9	.	TRBJ2-5	.	15	CASSLTLGAAETQYF	TGTGCCAGCAGCTTAACCCTAGGGGCGGCAGAGACCCAGTACTTC
TRBV28	.	TRBJ2-3	few	16	CASSLSDTQLQDTQYF	TGTGCCAGCAGTTTATCAGACACTCAACTACAAGATACGCAGTATTTT
TRBV29-1	.	TRBJ1-5	few	13	CSAETGLGQPQHF	TGCAGCGCCGAAACAGGGTTGGGCCAGCCCCAGCATTTT
TRBV4-1	.	TRBJ1-1	few	16	CASSQVSGDEPTEAFF	TGCGCCAGCAGCCAAGTATCCGGGGACGAACCCACTGAAGCTTTCTTT
TRBV7-2	.	TRBJ2-2	.	16	CASSRRQGGNTGELFF	TGTGCCAGCAGCAGAAGACAGGGAGGGAACACCGGGGAGCTGTTTTTT
TRBV7-8	.	TRBJ1-5	.	15	CASSLGLEGNQPQHF	TGTGCCAGCAGCTTAGGGCTGGAAGGTAATCAGCCCCAGCATTTT
TRBV10-3	.	TRBJ2-3	few	16	CAIKLAEGPITDTQYF	TGTGCCATCAAACTAGCCGAGGGGCCAATCACAGATACGCAGTATTTT
TRBV7-8	.	TRBJ2-5	.	15	CASSLNVGRGETQYF	TGTGCCAGCAGCTTAAATGTCGGGCGCGGGGAGACCCAGTACTTC
TRBV7-9	TRBD1	TRBJ1-6	few	16	CASSPRTGGWNSPLHF	TGTGCCAGCAGCCCGAGGACAGGGGGCTGGAATTCACCCCTCCACTTT
TRBV10-3	TRBD1	TRBJ1-2	.	13	CAISRQGNNGYTF	TGTGCCATCAGCCGACAGGGGAACAATGGCTACACCTTC
TRBV10-3	.	TRBJ1-1	few	14	CAISEWAGDTEAFF	TGTGCCATCAGTGAATGGGCGGGAGACACTGAAGCTTTCTTT
TRBV28	TRBD1	TRBJ2-1	few	16	CASSLGTGTFNGEQFF	TGTGCCAGCAGTTTAGGGACAGGGACTTTCAATGGTGAGCAGTTCTTC
TRBV4-3	TRBD1	TRBJ2-3	many	14	CASSRGTGADTQYF	TGCGCCAGCAGCCGGGGGACAGGGGCAGATACGCAGTATTTT
TRBV19	TRBD1	TRBJ1-1	.	14	CASSNRDSSSEAFF	TGTGCCAGTAGTAACCGGGACAGTAGCTCTGAAGCTTTCTTT
TRBV20-1	TRBD2	TRBJ2-5	.	14	CSATGTSGKETQYF	TGCAGTGCCACTGGGACTAGCGGGAAAGAGACCCAGTACTTC
TRBV5-1	TRBD1	TRBJ2-3	few	16	CASSIGDRGYTDTQYF	TGCGCCAGCAGCATAGGGGACAGGGGATACACAGATACGCAGTATTTT